These T cell receptor beta chains were read from a single sample in a study of blood T cell repertoires in COVID-19. The protocol was immunoSEQ multiplex PCR, while the TCRdb copy is restricted to in-frame clones and leaves out a portion. The sample consists of over 150,000 clones, around 74% of them appearing once. The sequencing input was peripheral blood. All receptors come from an elderly woman with acute or convalescent COVID-19. Each CDR3 is given with its conserved first and last residue. A D gene is named only where the DNA matches it firmly. Some rows have no size entry. The others give once, few or many, or a class for an expanded clone.

d_call,cdr3_length,clone_size,j_call,v_call,cdr3_nt,cdr3_aa
-,15,-,TRBJ1-3,TRBV6-5,TGTGCCAGCAGTTATTCCGCGTACTCTGGAAACACCATATATTTT,CASSYSAYSGNTIYF
TRBD1,16,few,TRBJ1-2,TRBV7-9,TGTGCCAGCAGCTTAGCCTTCGGGACAGGCAGATATGGCTACACCTTC,CASSLAFGTGRYGYTF
-,15,few,TRBJ1-2,TRBV18,TGTGCCAGCTCACCCGCGCGGGGGGAGGCCTATGGCTACACCTTC,CASSPARGEAYGYTF
-,13,-,TRBJ1-2,TRBV20-1,TGCAGTGCTAGTAGGGTTGTTCCCGAGGGCGCCACCTTC,CSASRVVPEGATF
TRBD2,17,-,TRBJ2-3,TRBV3-1/TRBV3-2,TGTGCCAGCAGCCAAAGGAGCGGCGGGGGGAGCACAGATACGCAGTATTTT,CASSQRSGGGSTDTQYF
TRBD1,17,-,TRBJ1-2,TRBV7-2,TGTGCCAGCAGAACCAAGCAGGGACAGGCCTCTTTCTATGGCTACACCTTC,CASRTKQGQASFYGYTF
TRBD1,15,-,TRBJ1-5,TRBV2,TGTGCCAGCAGTACTGGACAGGGGGGCAATCAGCCCCAGCATTTT,CASSTGQGGNQPQHF
TRBD1,14,-,TRBJ2-1,TRBV6-5,TGTGCCAGCGACAGGGGAGCGTCCTACAATGAGCAGTTCTTC,CASDRGASYNEQFF
TRBD1,15,-,TRBJ2-5,TRBV2,TGTGCCAGCAGTGTGGGACAGGGGAAGGGGGAGACCCAGTACTTC,CASSVGQGKGETQYF
-,13,-,TRBJ1-1,TRBV7-8,TGTGCCAGCAGCCCGGGACTCTCGAGGGAAGCTTTCTTT,CASSPGLSREAFF
-,15,-,TRBJ1-3,TRBV30,TGTGCCTGGAGACCACCCTATGGCTCTGGAAACACCATATATTTT,CAWRPPYGSGNTIYF
TRBD1,13,-,TRBJ1-1,TRBV6-5,TGTGCCAGCAGTCCCCAGGGGGCCGACGAAGCTTTCTTT,CASSPQGADEAFF
-,14,-,TRBJ2-5,TRBV7-2,TGTGCCAGCAGCTTAAACCAGGCACAAGAGACCCAGTACTTC,CASSLNQAQETQYF
-,15,-,TRBJ1-3,TRBV3-1/TRBV3-2,TGTGCCAGCAGCCTCCCTTCGAGCTCTGGAAACACCATATATTTT,CASSLPSSSGNTIYF
-,14,-,TRBJ1-2,TRBV11-1,TGTGCCAGCAGCTTAGTAGGGGTCCGTAGCGGCTACACCTTC,CASSLVGVRSGYTF
TRBD2,18,-,TRBJ2-7,TRBV3-1/TRBV3-2,TGTGCCAGCAGCCAAGCCACGCCAACTAGCGGGCTCACCTACGAGCAGTACTTC,CASSQATPTSGLTYEQYF
-,14,-,TRBJ1-1,TRBV19,TGTGCCAGTAGTCCACAGGGATTCAGGGCTGAAGCTTTCTTT,CASSPQGFRAEAFF
-,16,-,TRBJ2-3,TRBV7-2,TGTGCCAGCAGCTTAATGGGACACCGAACCACAGATACGCAGTATTTT,CASSLMGHRTTDTQYF
-,16,-,TRBJ1-1,TRBV18,TGTGCCAGCTCAAAACCCAAAGGGGCGAAGAACACTGAAGCTTTCTTT,CASSKPKGAKNTEAFF
-,13,few,TRBJ2-3,TRBV11-3,TGTGCCAGCAGCCTGTCGGGACAATCCCGTCAGTATTTT,CASSLSGQSRQYF